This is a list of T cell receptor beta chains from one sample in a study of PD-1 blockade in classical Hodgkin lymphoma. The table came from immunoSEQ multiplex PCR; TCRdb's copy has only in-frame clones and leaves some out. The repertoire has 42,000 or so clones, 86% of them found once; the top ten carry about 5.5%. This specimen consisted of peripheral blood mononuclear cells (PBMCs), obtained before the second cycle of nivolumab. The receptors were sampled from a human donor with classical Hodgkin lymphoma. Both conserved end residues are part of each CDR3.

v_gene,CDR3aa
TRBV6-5,CASREGGVKNIQYF
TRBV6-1,CASSDRVSGANVLTF
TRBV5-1,CASSLDSFNEKLFF
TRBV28,CASSLKGSNQPQHF
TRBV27,CASSLMDRGHGTQYF
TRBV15,CATGQGGFVGAGELFF
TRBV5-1,CASSLDGPSGGASNEQFF
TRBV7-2,CASSLGLSEQYF
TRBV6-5,CASSTHPQGGYGYTF
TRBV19,CASSRDRLSSEQYF
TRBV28,CASSRVAGGFTDTQYF
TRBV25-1,CASSLQGFEQYF
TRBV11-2,CASSRDRGLGETQYF
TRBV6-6,CASRKPGLAGSHEQFF
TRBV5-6,CASSSHPTGGYGYTF
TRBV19,CASSSGGAGEQFF
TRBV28,CAGAGGAGSPLHF
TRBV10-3,CAIRGDGLRSYEQYF
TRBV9,CASSVAGQGWNEQFF
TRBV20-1,CSARDDNEQFF
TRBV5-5,CASSLGPQNTGELFF
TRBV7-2,CASSLKGFVTEAFF
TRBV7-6,CASSLGLGQGARTTEAFF
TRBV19,CASSTLANSYEQYF
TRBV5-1,CASSPGVGSSTDTQYF
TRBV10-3,CAISEPRDRGWYEQYF
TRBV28,CASRHADLETQYF
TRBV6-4,CASSRDRGYEQYF
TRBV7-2,CASSLEAGGVRNTIYF
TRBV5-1,CASSPVGSAEQYF
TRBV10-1,CASSEQGSYEQYF
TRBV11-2,CASSLVRQLNTEAFF
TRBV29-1,CSVGQNVGFGEKLFF
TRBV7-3,CASSPTGTGQETQYF
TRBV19,CASSMGVRQPQHF
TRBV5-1,CASSLDLAGTGRNTIYF
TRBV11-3,CASSSFRLAYEQYF
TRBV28,CASNEADSSYNEQFF
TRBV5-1,CASSRQSSTEAFF
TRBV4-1,CASSQGDRDYEQYF
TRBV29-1,CSVPRQGLSGYTF